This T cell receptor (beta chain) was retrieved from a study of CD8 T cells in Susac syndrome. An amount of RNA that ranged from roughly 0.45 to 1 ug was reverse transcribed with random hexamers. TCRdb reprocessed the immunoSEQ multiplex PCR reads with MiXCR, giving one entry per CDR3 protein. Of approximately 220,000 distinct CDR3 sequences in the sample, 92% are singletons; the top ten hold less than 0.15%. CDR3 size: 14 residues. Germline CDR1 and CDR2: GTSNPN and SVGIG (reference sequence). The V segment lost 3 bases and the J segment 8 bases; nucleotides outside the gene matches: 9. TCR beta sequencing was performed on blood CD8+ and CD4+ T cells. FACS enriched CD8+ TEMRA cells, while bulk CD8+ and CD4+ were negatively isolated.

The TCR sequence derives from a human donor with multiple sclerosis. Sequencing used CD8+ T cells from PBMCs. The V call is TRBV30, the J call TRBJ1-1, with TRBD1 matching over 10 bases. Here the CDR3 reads CAWSDDRGLGEAFF. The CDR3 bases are TGTGCCTGGAGCGACGACAGGGGGCTGGGAGAAGCTTTCTTT.